This T cell receptor beta chain derives from a study of T cell repertoires in cytomegalovirus infection. The wider study: Well-studied HLA-B-restricted epitopes and recently identified HLA-C-restricted epitopes of CMV were both used in the study. Signatures in public TCR beta sequences pointed to both CMV infection and matching HLA type.

Whole-study findings and limits: Pooled public TCR beta family frequency picked out CMV carriers with the relevant HLA. HLA-C-restricted CMV-specific TCR beta clonotypes prevailed in the ex vivo response.

Each CDR3 protein gets one entry after TCRdb re-called the reads with MiXCR. This table holds approximately 770,000 distinct CDR3 sequences, 25% to 35% found once. As concerns this clonotype: The antigen remains unidentified.

Sequencing used cultured CD8+ T cells from PBMCs, obtained from culture after CMV antigen stimulation. This receptor was taken from a human donor in good health (CMV status not recorded). Some clones in this sample may be carry-over from other donors' samples.

In DNA, the CDR3 is TGTGCCAGCAGCTTAGGATCCCCGGCTCTTTGGGGCTACACCTTC. This encodes CASSLGSPALWGYTF. The chain is built from TRBV7-9 and TRBJ1-2; D unresolved. Germline V lookup: CDR1 SEHNR, CDR2 FQNEAQ (reference sequence). The ends were cut back, 1 base at V and 8 bases at J, with 17 bases in the middle. The CDR3 is made up of 15 amino acids. The full variable domain, rest sourced from reference TRBV7-9 and TRBJ1-2, is DTGVSQNPRHKITKRGQNVTFRCDPISEHNRLYWYRQTLGQGPEFLTYFQNEAQLEKSRLLSDRFSAERPKGSFSTLEIQRTEQGDSAMYLCASSLGSPALWGYTFGSGTRLTVV.